A single sample gave rise to the 32 T cell receptor beta chains below, sequenced in a study of blood T cell repertoires in COVID-19. Profiling relied on immunoSEQ multiplex PCR, and the TCRdb table lists in-frame clones only, not all of them. This repertoire shows roughly 220,000 clones, approximately 80% found once; its top ten account for roughly 1.3%. The sequenced sample consisted of PBMCs or T cells enriched from blood (not recorded which). Receptors were obtained from a woman aged 40 to 50 with acute COVID-19.

This chain joins TRBV29-1 and TRBJ1-1; D not certain. V was shortened by 8 bases and J by 0 bases, with 16 bases between the two germline ends. The CDR3 has 14 amino acids. CDR1 is SQVTM and CDR2 is ANQGSEA in the germline V gene. CDR3 residues: CSTESTAMNTEAFF. Here the CDR3 DNA reads TGCAGCACGGAAAGTACAGCAATGAACACTGAAGCTTTCTTT.

The chain has TRBV9 and TRBJ2-5; 11 positions match TRBD1. V gave up 3 bases and J gave up 2 bases; unmatched junction bases: 6. The CDR3 length is 16 residues. The germline gives CDR1 SGDLS, CDR2 YYNGEE. The CDR3 sequence: CASSARTGGYQETQYF. Here the CDR3 DNA reads TGTGCCAGCAGCGCCCGGACAGGGGGCTATCAAGAGACCCAGTACTTC.

The chain links TRBV10-2 to TRBJ2-7, with no clear D. The V end was cut by 4 bases, the J end by 6 bases, with 10 bases between. Germline CDR1 and CDR2: WSHSY and SAAADI. The CDR3 has 12 amino acids. CDR3 sequence reads: CASSGPEVEQYF. CDR3 DNA: TGCGCCAGCAGTGGCCCAGAGGTCGAGCAGTACTTC.

The chain has TRBV25-1 and TRBJ2-7, with D possibly being TRBD2 (6 bases). V lost 6 bases and J lost 5, with 17 bases in between. Looked up from germline, CDR1 is MGHDK and CDR2 is SYGVNS. The CDR3 sequence is 14 residues long. In DNA form, the CDR3 reads TGTGCCAGCAGACCTATTAATGGAGGGGACGAGCAGTACTTC. As protein: CASRPINGGDEQYF.

This clone was seen just once. CDR3 in DNA: TGTGCCAGCAGCCATTTCGCTAGCGCCCACAATGAGCAGTTCTTC. Amino acids: CASSHFASAHNEQFF. V and J are TRBV3-1 (or the pseudogene TRBV3-2) and TRBJ2-1; TRBD2 might be the D (6 bases). CDR3 length: 15 residues. CDR1 and CDR2 from the germline V gene are LGHDT and YNNKEL (reference sequence). V was clipped by 3 bases and J by 5 bases, with 14 bases between them.

The chain carries TRBV6-4 and TRBJ2-3, with a possible D match to TRBD2 (7 bases). V dropped 3 bases and J dropped 0 bases, with 10 bases sitting between them. Germline V gives CDR1 MRHNA, CDR2 SNTAGT. This CDR3 spans 15 amino acids. CDR3 residues: CASSEGGVSTDTQYF. CDR3 nucleotides: TGTGCCAGCAGTGAAGGGGGGGTAAGCACAGATACGCAGTATTTT.

The chain recombines TRBV7-3 with TRBJ2-2; 13 bases fit TRBD2. J was trimmed by 7 bases and V by 6 bases; bases with no gene match: 5. Germline-derived CDR1 and CDR2 are SGHTA and FQGTGA. This CDR3 has 15 amino acids. CDR3 bases: TGTGCCAGCAGAGACGGACTAGCGGGAGACGGGGAGCTGTTTTTT. Residues: CASRDGLAGDGELFF.

This clone was picked up a small number of times. The V call is TRBV5-1, the J call TRBJ1-1, with D tentatively TRBD1 (5 bases). The V end was cut by 3 bases, the J end by 1 base, with 7 bases between. The germline V gene encodes CDR1 SGHRS and CDR2 YFSETQ. The CDR3 has 13 residues. The CDR3 DNA follows: TGCGCCAGCAGCTGGGGCGGGAACACTGAAGCTTTCTTT. It codes for CASSWGGNTEAFF. Drawing the rest from reference TRBV5-1 and TRBJ1-1, the complete variable domain is KAGVTQTPRYLIKTRGQQVTLSCSPISGHRSVSWYQQTPGQGLQFLFEYFSETQRNKGNFPGRFSGRQFSNSRSEMNVSTLELGDSALYLCASSWGGNTEAFFGQGTRLTVV.

V and J are TRBV20-1 and TRBJ2-1; 11 bases align to TRBD2. CDR3 length: 14 amino acids. V dropped 6 bases and J dropped 3; count of bases not matched to a gene: 4. CDR1 is DFQATT, CDR2 SNEGSKA, per germline (reference sequence). The CDR3 nucleotides are TGCAGTGCGAGTAGCGGGGGGGTCTACAATGAGCAGTTCTTC. It is translated as CSASSGGVYNEQFF.

The chain couples TRBV5-1 to TRBJ2-2; 10 nucleotides match TRBD1. The germline gives CDR1 SGHRS, CDR2 YFSETQ. The CDR3 contains 15 residues. V lost 2 bases to trimming and J lost 7 bases; unmatched junction nucleotides: 5. The CDR3 DNA follows: TGCGCCAGCAGCTTTCTGGGACAGGGGTTCGGGGAGCTGTTTTTT. Amino acids: CASSFLGQGFGELFF.

The genes are TRBV11-2 and TRBJ2-3; D gene unclear. The CDR3 consists of 12 residues. Germline-derived CDR1 and CDR2 are SGHAT and FQNNGV. V dropped 4 bases and J dropped 2 bases, with 4 bases sitting between them. In DNA, the CDR3 is TGTGCCAGCAGCTCTTCCACAGATACGCAGTATTTT. Encoded protein: CASSSSTDTQYF. Complete variable domain (other parts from reference TRBV11-2 and TRBJ2-3): EAGVAQSPRYKIIEKRQSVAFWCNPISGHATLYWYQQILGQGPKLLIQFQNNGVVDDSQLPKDRFSAERLKGVDSTLKIQPAKLEDSAVYLCASSSSTDTQYFGPGTRLTVL.

The V gene is TRBV28, the J gene TRBJ2-4; 9 bases agree with TRBD1. CDR3 length: 16 residues. J was trimmed by 0 bases and V by 6 bases; bases with no gene match: 6. Germline assignment: CDR1 MDHEN and CDR2 SYDVKM. This CDR3 is CASRPGTGIAKNIQYF. CDR3 nucleotide sequence: TGTGCCAGCAGACCCGGGACAGGGATAGCCAAAAACATTCAGTACTTC.

V is TRBV19 and J is TRBJ2-5; 9 bases match TRBD2. V trimming: 1 base; J trimming: 7 bases; junction bases outside the gene matches: 10. The CDR3 totals 16 residues. Germline V gene sequence: CDR1 LNHDA, CDR2 SQIVND (reference sequence). For the CDR3, the DNA is TGTGCCAGTAGTATAGCTAGCGGGGTCCCTAGGTGGACCCAGTACTTC. Amino acids: CASSIASGVPRWTQYF.

The V gene is TRBV7-8, the J gene TRBJ1-3, with 10 bases lining up with TRBD1. Germline CDR1 reads SGHVS; CDR2 reads FQNEAQ. The CDR3 consists of 17 residues. V lost 5 bases, J lost 1 base, and 8 bases stayed unmatched. This CDR3 reads CASSHEGTGASGNTIYF. Written as DNA, the CDR3 is TGTGCCAGCAGCCACGAAGGGACAGGGGCTTCTGGAAACACCATATATTTT.

This chain connects TRBV12-3 or TRBV12-4 to TRBJ2-7; TRBD2 is a possible D gene (5 bases). Trimming shortened V by 3 bases and J by 6 bases, and 9 bases separated the two germline ends. This CDR3 comprises 12 residues. The DNA of the CDR3 is TGTGCCAGCAGTTTCGCGGGTCGCGAGCAGTACTTC. Its protein product is CASSFAGREQYF.

The chain combines TRBV5-6 with TRBJ2-5; TRBD1 might be the D (7 bases). The CDR3 length is 17 residues. Trimming removed 7 bases at V and 0 bases at J, with 22 bases between. Germline-derived CDR1 and CDR2 are SGHDT and YYEEEE. CDR3 bases: TGTGCCAGCTCCCCAGGGGGAGGCGGGTTCTACCAAGAGACCCAGTACTTC. Translating it yields CASSPGGGGFYQETQYF.

This clone came up once. This rearrangement joins TRBV20-1 to TRBJ1-6; perhaps TRBD1 as D (6 bases). The CDR3 consists of 14 residues. Germline V CDR1 and CDR2: DFQATT, SNEGSKA (reference sequence). V lost 3 bases, J lost 6 bases, and 12 bases lay in between. The CDR3 here is CSASRGAGNSPLHF. DNA for the CDR3: TGCAGTGCTAGTCGGGGGGCAGGTAATTCACCCCTCCACTTT.

The V and J genes are TRBV30 and TRBJ2-1; TRBD2 agrees at 10 bases. CDR1 and CDR2 from the germline V gene are GTSNPN and SVGIG (reference sequence). This CDR3 comprises 15 residues. V shed 5 bases and J 7 bases; nucleotides not matched to a gene: 11. CDR3 sequence: CAWDLAGGPGNEQFF. The CDR3 DNA reads as TGTGCCTGGGATTTAGCGGGAGGTCCGGGGAATGAGCAGTTCTTC.

This clone has just a few counts. J is TRBJ2-1 and V is TRBV5-1, with unresolved D. Germline lookup yields CDR1 SGHRS and CDR2 YFSETQ. V gave up 7 bases and J gave up 5 bases, with 13 bases separating them. The CDR3 is 13 amino acids. The CDR3 DNA reads as TGCGCCAGCCAGATGGGCAGTAACAATGAGCAGTTCTTC. Protein product: CASQMGSNNEQFF.

This clone has only a few counts. The V call is TRBV19, the J call TRBJ1-2; 8 nucleotides align to TRBD1. V shed 7 bases and J 6 bases; nucleotides not matched to a gene: 13. Germline CDR1 is LNHDA and CDR2 is SQIVND (reference sequence). The CDR3 spans 15 residues. For the CDR3, the DNA is TGTGCCAGTAACGCCTTAGCAGGGGGCGAAGATGGCTACACCTTC. Protein: CASNALAGGEDGYTF.

The chain carries TRBV4-3 and TRBJ2-1, with TRBD2 matching 7 bases. Germline V gene sequence: CDR1 LGHNA, CDR2 YSLEER. Trimming at V came to 0 bases and at J to 6 bases, leaving 8 bases not matched to a gene. The CDR3 contains 16 residues. The CDR3 protein is CASSQDLAETSNEQFF. CDR3 sequence (DNA): TGCGCCAGCAGCCAAGATCTAGCGGAGACCTCCAATGAGCAGTTCTTC.

The V gene is TRBV6-5, the J gene TRBJ1-6, with 7 bases that match TRBD1. This CDR3 is 13 amino acids long. Per germline, CDR1 MNHEY and CDR2 SVGAGI. Trimming cost V 7 bases and J 6 bases; bases outside gene matches: 3. CDR3 coding DNA: TGTGCCAGCAAAACAGGGGTTAATTCACCCCTCCACTTT. Translating gives CASKTGVNSPLHF.

The chain carries TRBV28 and TRBJ2-1, with 9 bases aligning to TRBD2. The CDR3 length is 15 residues. Trimming removed 2 bases from V and 1 base from J; junction bases left unmatched: 0. CDR1 and CDR2 from the germline V gene are MDHEN and SYDVKM. The CDR3 here is CASSLTSGSYNEQFF. The CDR3 bases are TGTGCCAGCAGTTTAACTAGCGGGTCCTACAATGAGCAGTTCTTC. The full variable domain, rest sourced from reference TRBV28 and TRBJ2-1, is DVKVTQSSRYLVKRTGEKVFLECVQDMDHENMFWYRQDPGLGLRLIYFSYDVKMKEKGDIPEGYSVSREKKERFSLILESASTNQTSMYLCASSLTSGSYNEQFFGPGTRLTVL.

The chain combines TRBV27 with TRBJ1-6, with TRBD1 matching over 9 bases. The CDR3 sequence is 14 residues long. V lost 6 bases and J lost 7; bases outside the gene matches: 4. CDR1 is MNHEY, CDR2 SMNVEV, per germline (reference sequence). CDR3 residues: CASRGTGTNSPLHF. The CDR3 DNA reads TGTGCCAGCAGGGGGACAGGGACAAATTCACCCCTCCACTTT.

CDR3 region: CSVSDRNQPQHF. The CDR3 DNA sequence: TGCAGCGTTTCCGACAGAAATCAGCCCCAGCATTTT. This chain uses TRBV29-1 with TRBJ1-5; perhaps TRBD1 as D (5 bases). This CDR3 comprises 12 residues. Germline values: CDR1 SQVTM, CDR2 ANQGSEA. V lost 5 bases and J lost 4, with 9 bases in between.

CDR3 nucleotides: TGCAGTGCCTACCCGGACTATGGCTACACCTTC. Translated, it gives CSAYPDYGYTF. This chain connects TRBV20-1 to TRBJ1-2; D gene unclear. With 6 bases removed from V and 3 bases from J, the gap between germline ends came to 8 bases. Germline CDR1 DFQATT, CDR2 SNEGSKA (reference sequence). There are 11 residues in the CDR3.

The chain links TRBV14 to TRBJ1-1; D not certain. This CDR3 has 16 amino acids. Germline CDR1 SGHDN, CDR2 FVKESK. V lost 4 bases and J lost 4, with 19 bases in between. The CDR3 nucleotides are TGTGCCAGCAGCCGAGTTCCAGGTGGTCCCTTCACTGAAGCTTTCTTT. The encoded protein is CASSRVPGGPFTEAFF.

The chain combines TRBV27 with TRBJ1-2, with 7 bases identical to TRBD1. There are 13 residues in the CDR3. Germline trimming cut 4 bases from V and 8 bases from J; bases unmatched to any gene: 7. The germline gives CDR1 MNHEY, CDR2 SMNVEV (reference sequence). CDR3 DNA sequence: TGTGCCAGCAGTTCCTCAGGGGGGTCGGGCTACACCTTC. It codes for CASSSSGGSGYTF.

V and J are TRBV25-1 and TRBJ2-7, with 7 bases identical to TRBD2. V shed 5 bases, J shed 4 bases, and the junction held 5 bases outside the gene matches. Per the germline V gene, CDR1 is MGHDK and CDR2 is SYGVNS. The CDR3 length is 13 residues. CDR3 nucleotide sequence: TGTGCCAGCAGTCCGGGGGGAGGGTACGAGCAGTACTTC. Amino acids: CASSPGGGYEQYF.

V is TRBV11-2 and J is TRBJ2-5, with D maybe TRBD2 (7 bases). CDR1 is SGHAT and CDR2 is FQNNGV in the germline V gene. The CDR3 sequence is 16 residues long. V shed 3 bases and J shed 5 bases, with 19 bases lying between them. The CDR3 loop is CASSFLMGGARETQYF. Here the CDR3 DNA reads TGTGCCAGCAGCTTTTTAATGGGGGGGGCCAGGGAGACCCAGTACTTC.

The chain has TRBV19 and TRBJ1-2, with D perhaps matching TRBD1 (5 bases). V was trimmed by 7 bases and J by 3 bases, leaving 12 bases between them. The CDR3 contains 13 residues. The germline CDR1 and CDR2 sequences are LNHDA and SQIVND (reference sequence). CDR3 loop: CASMDNDHYGYTF. In nucleotides, the CDR3 is TGTGCCAGTATGGACAATGACCACTATGGCTACACCTTC. Full variable domain (remainder filled in from reference TRBV19 and TRBJ1-2): DGGITQSPKYLFRKEGQNVTLSCEQNLNHDAMYWYRQDPGQGLRLIYYSQIVNDFQKGDIAEGYSVSREKKESFPLTVTSAQKNPTAFYLCASMDNDHYGYTFGSGTRLTVV.

This chain uses TRBV5-6 with TRBJ2-3, with 14 bases fitting TRBD2. Germline values: CDR1 SGHDT, CDR2 YYEEEE. Trimming cost V 5 bases and J 4 bases; bases outside gene matches: 3. The CDR3 is 15 amino acids. The CDR3 is CASSGLAGGSDTQYF. CDR3 in DNA: TGTGCCAGCAGTGGACTAGCGGGGGGTTCAGATACGCAGTATTTT.